This paragraph reports one T cell receptor beta chain. Germline V gene lookup returns CDR1 GTSNPN and CDR2 SVGIG (reference sequence). Germline trimming cut 0 bases from V and 6 bases from J; bases unmatched to any gene: 18. The length of the CDR3 is 19 residues. Allocation to cohorts depended on clinical history reported by the participants. This entry is derived from a study of blood T cell repertoires in COVID-19. Overall study context: In each case, the material was cDNA or gDNA derived from T cells, B-cell-depleted T cells, or PBMCs.

In the authors' workflow: Reference gene primer amplification gave nucleated cell count estimates. Sequenced by immunoSEQ multiplex PCR; TCRdb stores in-frame clones only, minus some. The V and J calls and clone size were taken over from that table, and D and trimming were inferred from the DNA. The data contain 300,000 to 350,000 clones, about 90% of them seen just once; the ten biggest clones take up 4% to 5.5%. This clonotype was sampled from a woman aged 18-30 years with acute COVID-19. The gene calls are TRBV30 and TRBJ2-1; 9 bases fit TRBD2. Sequencing used PBMCs or T cells enriched from blood (not recorded which). CDR3 nucleotide sequence: TGTGCCTGGAGTGTAGAATGGGCTAGGCGGGAGGGCCAAACCAATGAGCAGTTCTTC. Residues: CAWSVEWARREGQTNEQFF.